This record covers a single T cell receptor (beta chain). This clone has a handful of counts. The antigen it binds to is not known. No much larger clonotype is one base removed from it; base qualities were not supplied. This entry comes from a study of ipilimumab plus nivolumab after autologous stem cell transplantation (dated by TCRdb to about 2021). In terms of the full investigation: The median number of doses that trial patients received was a few for ipilimumab and fewer than ten for nivolumab. Primary refractory and relapsed disease were included in the DLBCL cohort, with 18-month progression-free survival of around 86% and 29%, respectively. The trial enrolled patients with high-risk diffuse large B cell lymphoma, mature T cell lymphoma, or multiple myeloma undergoing autologous transplant. Some 35 patients made up the trial's intent-to-treat population. What the research found in general, with its limitations: The authors stated that profiles of the T cell receptor repertoire, regulatory T cell phenotype and gut microbiota provided a biologic rationale for studying this approach further. Combined checkpoint inhibition appeared tolerable as post-transplant consolidation, according to the authors' conclusion.

Library preparation was by the immunoSEQ multiplex PCR assay. TCRdb's version of the immuneACCESS table is confined to in-frame rearrangements and falls short of the full clone set. An unresolved V gene accounts for under half of the shortfall where checked; the remainder is of unknown origin. The sample yields approximately 20,000 clones; 70% to 85% were counted once. Roughly a quarter of the sample is held by the ten biggest clonotypes. Starting 14 to 28 days after the autologous transplant, patients began checkpoint therapy, which included ipilimumab at 1 mg/kg intravenously on day 1 of selected weeks. The nivolumab dose was 3 mg/kg intravenously, delivered on day 1 of weeks 1, 4, 7, 10, and every two weeks through week 26. This Phase Ib clinical trial tested ipilimumab plus nivolumab, a combined checkpoint inhibition, as consolidation after autologous stem cell transplantation. The starting material was PBMCs, obtained in a trial of ipilimumab plus nivolumab as post-transplant consolidation. This sequence originates from a male donor with diffuse large B-cell lymphoma.

The sequenced DNA: TGTGCCAGCAGCTACAAGACAGGGTTCGAGACCCAGTACTTC. This gives the protein CASSYKTGFETQYF. This sequence uses TRBV11-1 and TRBJ2-5, with 7 central nucleotides matching TRBD1. After removal of 4 bases from V and 5 bases from J, the junction retains 7 bases not matched to a gene. The germline V gene (reference sequence) provides CDR1 SGHAT and CDR2 FQDESV. Including cysteine and phenylalanine, the CDR3 has 14 amino acids. Just the 42-base CDR3 DNA is kept, in frame starting at base 1.